Shown below are 18 T cell receptor beta chains from a single sample sequenced in a study of tissue T cells after allogeneic stem cell transplantation. This research-autopsy study prospectively enrolled adult allogeneic hematopoietic cell transplant recipients with steroid-refractory graft-versus-host disease. The data were produced by immunoSEQ multiplex PCR, yet TCRdb's version contains in-frame clones alone and is incomplete. The sample consists of 2,800 or so clones, 50% to 65% of them appearing once. Sequencing was performed on duodenal tissue, taken at autopsy. The origin of the receptors is a male patient aged 60 or older with steroid-refractory graft-versus-host disease after an allogeneic stem cell transplant. Some T cells may be transferred from the graft donor.

This clone was recorded once. The V and J genes are TRBV3-1 (or the pseudogene TRBV3-2) and TRBJ2-5, with TRBD2 identical over 13 bases. V was clipped by 9 bases and J by 5 bases; unmatched bases: 6. Germline loops: CDR1 LGHDT, CDR2 YNNKEL (reference sequence). The CDR3 consists of 14 residues. CDR3 bases: TGTGCCAGTACTAGCGGGGGGGAGAGGGAGACCCAGTACTTC. The encoded protein is CASTSGGERETQYF.

The CDR3 DNA reads as TGCGCCAGCAGCTTGGCTCCCCTAGCGGGACCCTACAATGAGCAGTTCTTC. Its protein is CASSLAPLAGPYNEQFF. The chain joins TRBV5-1 to TRBJ2-1; 9 bases are shared with TRBD2. Germline-derived CDR1 and CDR2 are SGHRS and YFSETQ. V trimming: 0 bases; J trimming: 2 bases; junction bases outside the gene matches: 6. This CDR3 is built from 17 residues.

The chain joins TRBV9 to TRBJ2-6; the D gene is possibly TRBD1 (6 bases). The germline V and J ends were trimmed by 0 bases and 2 bases, with 6 bases remaining between them. The CDR3 is made up of 15 amino acids. CDR1 and CDR2 (germline): SGDLS, YYNGEE. As DNA, the CDR3 is TGTGCCAGCAGCGTAGAGGGGGCTGGGGCCAACGTCCTGACTTTC. Translated: CASSVEGAGANVLTF. The entire variable domain, with the rest obtained from reference TRBV9 and TRBJ2-6, is as follows: DSGVTQTPKHLITATGQRVTLRCSPRSGDLSVYWYQQSLDQGLQFLIQYYNGEERAKGNILERFSAQQFPDLHSELNLSSLELGDSALYFCASSVEGAGANVLTFGAGSRLTVL.

V gene TRBV2 combines with J gene TRBJ1-3, with 9 bases matching TRBD1. Germline lookup yields CDR1 SNHLY and CDR2 FYNNEI. The V and J ends lost 9 bases and 8 bases, in that order; junction bases with no gene match: 5. The CDR3 contains 12 residues. CDR3 sequence: CASGQGTYTIYF. The DNA of the CDR3 is TGTGCCAGTGGACAGGGGACTTACACCATATATTTT. Drawing the rest from reference TRBV2 and TRBJ1-3, the complete variable domain is EPEVTQTPSHQVTQMGQEVILRCVPISNHLYFYWYRQILGQKVEFLVSFYNNEISEKSEIFDDQFSVERPDGSNFTLKIRSTKLEDSAMYFCASGQGTYTIYFGEGSWLTVV.

This clone was observed a single time. The chain employs TRBV7-9 and TRBJ1-2; 7 bases fit TRBD1. This CDR3 spans 12 amino acids. Germline V gene sequence: CDR1 SEHNR, CDR2 FQNEAQ (reference sequence). Trimming took 5 bases from V and 8 from J; bases not matched to a gene: 5. CDR3 sequence (DNA): TGTGCCAGCAGCCTCCAGGGGGGGGGCTACACCTTC. As protein: CASSLQGGGYTF.

A few counts support this clone. This chain uses TRBV6-5 with TRBJ2-6; 8 bases fit TRBD1. Germline CDR1 is MNHEY and CDR2 is SVGAGI. This CDR3 contains 16 residues. V gave up 3 bases and J gave up 0 bases; unmatched junction bases: 1. For the CDR3, the DNA is TGTGCCAGCAGTTATGGACAGGGCTCTGGGGCCAACGTCCTGACTTTC. This sequence encodes CASSYGQGSGANVLTF.

This rearrangement joins TRBV6-6 to TRBJ2-7; D may be TRBD1 (5 bases). The CDR3 runs to 14 residues. Germline CDR1 and CDR2: MNHNY and SVGAGI (reference sequence). Trimming stripped 4 bases from V and 1 base from J, with 11 bases between. The CDR3 sequence: CASSSYRGSYEQYF. The DNA for the CDR3 is TGTGCCAGCAGTTCCTATAGGGGATCCTACGAGCAGTACTTC.

The chain has TRBV29-1 and TRBJ2-5; 11 nucleotides line up with TRBD2. J gave up 7 bases and V 3 bases, and 7 bases lay outside the gene matches. The length of the CDR3 is 14 residues. Germline V gene lookup returns CDR1 SQVTM and CDR2 ANQGSEA. This CDR3 reads CSVETSGAVLTQYF. CDR3 in DNA: TGCAGCGTTGAGACTAGCGGGGCGGTCCTGACCCAGTACTTC.

The chain employs TRBV7-6 and TRBJ2-2; 8 bases fit TRBD1. The length of the CDR3 is 18 residues. Unmatched junction bases numbered 12, after V lost 5 bases and J lost 1 base. The germline V gene has CDR1 SGHVS and CDR2 FNYEAQ. The CDR3 DNA is TGTGCCAGCAGCCCTACCATTGGGACAGGAGGGAACACCGGGGAGCTGTTTTTT. Its translation: CASSPTIGTGGNTGELFF.

The chain joins TRBV19 to TRBJ2-1, with D tentatively TRBD1 (7 bases). The CDR3 contains 18 residues. V was pared by 6 bases and J by 1 base, with 22 bases between. CDR1 LNHDA and CDR2 SQIVND come from the germline V gene (reference sequence). The chain's CDR3 is CASREGAGEEGSYNEQFF. CDR3 DNA: TGTGCCAGTAGGGAGGGGGCAGGGGAGGAAGGATCCTACAATGAGCAGTTCTTC.

J is TRBJ1-3 and V is TRBV29-1; tentatively, D is TRBD1 (6 bases). CDR1 and CDR2 from the germline V gene are SQVTM and ANQGSEA. CDR3 length equals 16 residues. V was shortened by 3 bases and J by 0 bases, with 15 bases between the two germline ends. The CDR3 DNA reads as TGCAGCGTTGAGGGGGAGGGGGAGAGCTCTGGAAACACCATATATTTT. This translates into CSVEGEGESSGNTIYF.

This clone was picked up one time. The chain employs TRBV5-1 and TRBJ2-6, with 7 bases matching TRBD1. Germline lookup yields CDR1 SGHRS and CDR2 YFSETQ. Unmatched junction bases numbered 4, after V lost 4 bases and J lost 3 bases. The CDR3 runs to 15 residues. The CDR3, as DNA: TGCGCCAGCAGCGATGACAGGGTTGGGGCCAACGTCCTGACTTTC. Protein product: CASSDDRVGANVLTF.

The sample holds a few counts of this clone. The rearrangement joins TRBV11-2 to TRBJ2-5, with a possible D match to TRBD2 (5 bases). CDR1 is SGHAT, CDR2 FQNNGV, per germline. The CDR3 loop spans 15 amino acids. The germline V and J ends were trimmed by 4 bases and 4 bases, with 16 bases remaining between them. CDR3 in DNA: TGTGCCAGCAGCTCCCGACTTAGCGTCGCAGAGACCCAGTACTTC. It encodes CASSSRLSVAETQYF.

J is TRBJ2-7 and V is TRBV18, with 10 bases that match TRBD2. Per the germline V gene, CDR1 is KGHSH and CDR2 is LQKENI. This CDR3 spans 14 amino acids. Trimming removed 2 bases from V and 6 bases from J; junction bases left unmatched: 4. In nucleotides, the CDR3 is TGTGCCAGCTCACCATCAGCGGGGGGGAGCGAGCAGTACTTC. Amino acid sequence: CASSPSAGGSEQYF.

The V gene is TRBV4-2, the J gene TRBJ1-2; 9 bases match TRBD1. V dropped 4 bases and J dropped 7; count of bases not matched to a gene: 13. Germline CDR1 reads LGHNA; CDR2 reads YNFKEQ. This CDR3 has 16 amino acids. Here the CDR3 DNA reads TGTGCCAGCAGCCGGGGGACAGGGTCCGGGGATCTTGGCTACACCTTC. Protein sequence: CASSRGTGSGDLGYTF.

This clone occurred once. The chain couples TRBV5-4 to TRBJ1-3, with D perhaps matching TRBD1 (5 bases). The CDR3 runs to 15 residues. CDR1 and CDR2 from the germline V gene are SGHNT and YYREEE (reference sequence). The V gene lost 4 bases and the J gene lost 0 bases, with 11 bases spanning the gap. The CDR3 is CASSLPGLSGNTIYF. In nucleotides, the CDR3 is TGTGCCAGCAGCCTCCCGGGACTCTCTGGAAACACCATATATTTT.

This sequence joins TRBV12-3 or TRBV12-4 and TRBJ2-4; D ambiguous. CDR3 size: 11 residues. V was pared by 1 base and J by 12 bases, with 7 bases between. CDR3 nucleotide sequence: TGTGCCAGCAGTTTAGGTGAATCTCAGTACTTC. It yields the protein CASSLGESQYF.

This chain joins TRBV6-5 and TRBJ2-2, with D hard to call. Trimming stripped 6 bases from V and 0 bases from J, with 8 bases between. This CDR3 contains 14 residues. In germline, CDR1 is MNHEY, CDR2 SVGAGI. The CDR3 nucleotides read TGTGCCAGCAGGGACGGCGCGAACACCGGGGAGCTGTTTTTT. It encodes CASRDGANTGELFF.